This is a list of T cell receptor beta chains from one sample in a study of shared clonotypes between healthy human individuals. Only in-frame clones appear in the TCRdb table, and some are missing; sequencing was by immunoSEQ multiplex PCR. The sample comprises fewer than 1.4 million clones, around 82% of which are singletons, and 0.61% rests with the top ten. The sequenced material came from memory CD4+ T cells from PBMCs. Receptors were obtained from a man aged 18 to 29 in good health. Some clones in this sample may be carry-over from other donors' samples. Both conserved end residues are part of each CDR3. Each record gives: clone size, J gene, V gene, D gene, CDR3 DNA, CDR3 protein. D genes are given only for firm matches. Where a row states a size, it is once, few, many or the class of an expanded clone; other rows omit it.

clone_size: .; j_call: TRBJ2-5; v_call: TRBV29-1; d_call: .; cdr3_nt: TGCAGCTGGGCCCCGGGGGAGACCCAGTACTTC; cdr3_aa: CSWAPGETQYF
clone_size: .; j_call: TRBJ1-2; v_call: TRBV6-6; d_call: .; cdr3_nt: TGTGCCACCTCTACCGGCTACACCTTC; cdr3_aa: CATSTGYTF
clone_size: few; j_call: TRBJ2-1; v_call: TRBV5-1; d_call: TRBD2; cdr3_nt: TGCGCCAGCAGCCCTACTAGCGGGCCCTACAATGAGCAGTTCTTC; cdr3_aa: CASSPTSGPYNEQFF
clone_size: few; j_call: TRBJ2-6; v_call: TRBV2; d_call: .; cdr3_nt: TGTGCCAGTCGAGCCTCTGGGGCCAACGTCCTGACTTTC; cdr3_aa: CASRASGANVLTF
clone_size: .; j_call: TRBJ2-2; v_call: TRBV2; d_call: TRBD2; cdr3_nt: TGTGCCAGCGGGGGACTAGCGGCCAACACCGGGGAGCTGTTTTTT; cdr3_aa: CASGGLAANTGELFF
clone_size: .; j_call: TRBJ2-3; v_call: TRBV28; d_call: .; cdr3_nt: TGTGCCAGCAGTCAAGCGGTCGGGGCAGATACGCAGTATTTT; cdr3_aa: CASSQAVGADTQYF
clone_size: .; j_call: TRBJ1-3; v_call: TRBV4-1; d_call: .; cdr3_nt: TGCGCCAGCAGCCAAGATACAGGAGGTGGAAACACCATATATTTT; cdr3_aa: CASSQDTGGGNTIYF
clone_size: .; j_call: TRBJ1-5; v_call: TRBV2; d_call: .; cdr3_nt: TGTGCCAGCAGTGGTAGCAATCAGCCCCAGCATTTT; cdr3_aa: CASSGSNQPQHF
clone_size: once; j_call: TRBJ1-5; v_call: TRBV19; d_call: .; cdr3_nt: TGTGCCAGTAGTAGGGGCCGGGGCCAGGGCGCCCATCAGCCCCAGCATTTT; cdr3_aa: CASSRGRGQGAHQPQHF
clone_size: .; j_call: TRBJ1-2; v_call: TRBV2; d_call: .; cdr3_nt: TGTGCCAGCAGTGCTGAAGGGTTGGGTGGCTACACCTTC; cdr3_aa: CASSAEGLGGYTF
clone_size: .; j_call: TRBJ1-2; v_call: TRBV27; d_call: .; cdr3_nt: TGTGCCAGCAGCCCTTGGAGGTTTGCAAACTATGGCTACACCTTC; cdr3_aa: CASSPWRFANYGYTF
clone_size: .; j_call: TRBJ2-5; v_call: TRBV9; d_call: TRBD2; cdr3_nt: TGTGCCAGCAACGTAGATGGGAGGGCGAGCGAAGAGACCCAGTACTTC; cdr3_aa: CASNVDGRASEETQYF
clone_size: few; j_call: TRBJ2-2; v_call: TRBV7-7; d_call: .; cdr3_nt: TGTGCCAGCAGCTTAGGCAGGAACACCGGGGAGCTGTTTTTT; cdr3_aa: CASSLGRNTGELFF
clone_size: .; j_call: TRBJ2-6; v_call: TRBV4-2; d_call: .; cdr3_nt: TGTGCCAGCAGCCTCCTACAGGGTCCGAGCTCTGGGGCCAACGTCCTGACTTTC; cdr3_aa: CASSLLQGPSSGANVLTF
clone_size: .; j_call: TRBJ1-2; v_call: TRBV27; d_call: .; cdr3_nt: TGTGCCAGCAGCTGGGGCAGGGCGGACTATGGCTACACCTTC; cdr3_aa: CASSWGRADYGYTF
clone_size: .; j_call: TRBJ2-3; v_call: TRBV19; d_call: .; cdr3_nt: TGTGCCAGTAGTATAATAGACACAGATACGCAGTATTTT; cdr3_aa: CASSIIDTDTQYF
clone_size: .; j_call: TRBJ2-7; v_call: TRBV30; d_call: .; cdr3_nt: TGTGCCTGGAGTCGTATCCCTCCCTACGAGCAGTACTTC; cdr3_aa: CAWSRIPPYEQYF
clone_size: .; j_call: TRBJ2-7; v_call: TRBV7-2; d_call: TRBD2; cdr3_nt: TGTGCCAGCAGCTTAACTAGGTCCCGGGGGGGAGCCTACGAGCAGTACTTC; cdr3_aa: CASSLTRSRGGAYEQYF
clone_size: .; j_call: TRBJ1-2; v_call: TRBV14; d_call: .; cdr3_nt: TGTGCCAGCAGCCAAGATCAAGGGGTAGGACGTGGCTACACCTTC; cdr3_aa: CASSQDQGVGRGYTF
clone_size: .; j_call: TRBJ2-2; v_call: TRBV15; d_call: TRBD2; cdr3_nt: TGTGCCACCAGCAGAGATCCCAGGGAGGGCACCGGGGAGCTGTTTTTT; cdr3_aa: CATSRDPREGTGELFF
clone_size: .; j_call: TRBJ2-5; v_call: TRBV7-3; d_call: .; cdr3_nt: TGTGCCAGCAGCCCCGGGACATCGCAGTTAACCCAGTACTTC; cdr3_aa: CASSPGTSQLTQYF
clone_size: .; j_call: TRBJ1-4; v_call: TRBV28; d_call: TRBD1; cdr3_nt: TGTGCCAGTCATGGACAGGGGCGAGAAAAACTGTTTTTT; cdr3_aa: CASHGQGREKLFF
clone_size: many; j_call: TRBJ2-7; v_call: TRBV25-1; d_call: .; cdr3_nt: TGTGCCAGTTCCCGAGAGATCAGGGGCAGGGTTTACTTC; cdr3_aa: CASSREIRGRVYF
clone_size: .; j_call: TRBJ2-7; v_call: TRBV7-2; d_call: .; cdr3_nt: TGTGCCAGCAGCTTAGCGGCAGCCGGCTACGAGCAGTACTTC; cdr3_aa: CASSLAAAGYEQYF
clone_size: .; j_call: TRBJ1-5; v_call: TRBV28; d_call: .; cdr3_nt: TGTGCCAGCAGTTGGACCTATGGGGCAGGGGATAGCAATCAGCCCCAGCATTTT; cdr3_aa: CASSWTYGAGDSNQPQHF
clone_size: .; j_call: TRBJ1-3; v_call: TRBV5-6; d_call: TRBD1; cdr3_nt: TGTGCCAGCAGCCAGACAGGGTTGGGGAACACCATATATTTT; cdr3_aa: CASSQTGLGNTIYF
clone_size: .; j_call: TRBJ2-3; v_call: TRBV7-3; d_call: TRBD2; cdr3_nt: TGTGCCAGCAGCCCAGAGCGGGGCCATACAGATACGCAGTATTTT; cdr3_aa: CASSPERGHTDTQYF
clone_size: .; j_call: TRBJ2-6; v_call: TRBV9; d_call: .; cdr3_nt: TGTGCCAGCAGCGCCACAGGGTCGTCTGGGGCCAACGTCCTGACTTTC; cdr3_aa: CASSATGSSGANVLTF
clone_size: .; j_call: TRBJ1-2; v_call: TRBV5-4; d_call: TRBD1; cdr3_nt: TGTGCCAGCAGACCCACGGGACAGGGGGGGGGCGGCTACACCTTC; cdr3_aa: CASRPTGQGGGGYTF
clone_size: .; j_call: TRBJ2-2; v_call: TRBV5-1; d_call: TRBD2; cdr3_nt: TGCGCCAGCAGCTTAACGGGACTAACTACGAGTACCGGGGAGCTGTTTTTT; cdr3_aa: CASSLTGLTTSTGELFF
clone_size: .; j_call: TRBJ2-2; v_call: TRBV28; d_call: TRBD2; cdr3_nt: TGTGCCAGCAGTTTAGGGGGGACTACGCAGAACACCGGGGAGCTGTTTTTT; cdr3_aa: CASSLGGTTQNTGELFF
clone_size: .; j_call: TRBJ2-7; v_call: TRBV7-2; d_call: TRBD1; cdr3_nt: TGTGCCAGCAAGCTGGACAGGGGGAGGGCCTACGAGCAGTACTTC; cdr3_aa: CASKLDRGRAYEQYF
clone_size: .; j_call: TRBJ1-1; v_call: TRBV5-6; d_call: .; cdr3_nt: TGTGCCAGCAGCTTTGATGCGGCAGGTGAAGCTTTCTTT; cdr3_aa: CASSFDAAGEAFF
clone_size: .; j_call: TRBJ1-2; v_call: TRBV2; d_call: .; cdr3_nt: TGTGCCAGCAGGCGACAGACTAACTATGGCTACACCTTC; cdr3_aa: CASRRQTNYGYTF
clone_size: once; j_call: TRBJ1-3; v_call: TRBV28; d_call: .; cdr3_nt: TGTGCCAGCAGTCCGGTCGGGGGGGCTGCTGGAAACACCATATATTTT; cdr3_aa: CASSPVGGAAGNTIYF
clone_size: few; j_call: TRBJ1-5; v_call: TRBV5-6; d_call: .; cdr3_nt: TGTGCCAGCAGCTTGCCAGTGGGGCGTGAGCCCCAGCATTTT; cdr3_aa: CASSLPVGREPQHF
clone_size: .; j_call: TRBJ1-1; v_call: TRBV6-1; d_call: .; cdr3_nt: TGTGCCAGCAGTGATCTTGTTGGGGCAGGAGCTTTCTTT; cdr3_aa: CASSDLVGAGAFF
clone_size: .; j_call: TRBJ2-1; v_call: TRBV11-2; d_call: .; cdr3_nt: TGTGCCAGCAGCTTGCAACAGGTCGGTAATGAGCAGTTCTTC; cdr3_aa: CASSLQQVGNEQFF
clone_size: once; j_call: TRBJ2-3; v_call: TRBV10-2; d_call: TRBD2; cdr3_nt: TGCGCCAGCAGCTTCGGGGTAGCGGGAGAAACAGATACGCAGTATTTT; cdr3_aa: CASSFGVAGETDTQYF
clone_size: once; j_call: TRBJ2-5; v_call: TRBV19; d_call: .; cdr3_nt: TGTGCCAGTAGTACCACAGGGATGGAGACCCAGTACTTC; cdr3_aa: CASSTTGMETQYF
clone_size: .; j_call: TRBJ2-3; v_call: TRBV5-6; d_call: .; cdr3_nt: TGTGCCAGCAGCTTGTTACGCTCCCTTAGCACAGATACGCAGTATTTT; cdr3_aa: CASSLLRSLSTDTQYF
clone_size: .; j_call: TRBJ2-5; v_call: TRBV15; d_call: TRBD2; cdr3_nt: TGTGCCACCAGCATAGGACTAGCGGAAAGGGGAGAGACCCAGTACTTC; cdr3_aa: CATSIGLAERGETQYF
clone_size: .; j_call: TRBJ1-2; v_call: TRBV7-2; d_call: .; cdr3_nt: TGTGCCAGCAGCCCCCGACTCCAGGGCTATGGCTACACCTTC; cdr3_aa: CASSPRLQGYGYTF